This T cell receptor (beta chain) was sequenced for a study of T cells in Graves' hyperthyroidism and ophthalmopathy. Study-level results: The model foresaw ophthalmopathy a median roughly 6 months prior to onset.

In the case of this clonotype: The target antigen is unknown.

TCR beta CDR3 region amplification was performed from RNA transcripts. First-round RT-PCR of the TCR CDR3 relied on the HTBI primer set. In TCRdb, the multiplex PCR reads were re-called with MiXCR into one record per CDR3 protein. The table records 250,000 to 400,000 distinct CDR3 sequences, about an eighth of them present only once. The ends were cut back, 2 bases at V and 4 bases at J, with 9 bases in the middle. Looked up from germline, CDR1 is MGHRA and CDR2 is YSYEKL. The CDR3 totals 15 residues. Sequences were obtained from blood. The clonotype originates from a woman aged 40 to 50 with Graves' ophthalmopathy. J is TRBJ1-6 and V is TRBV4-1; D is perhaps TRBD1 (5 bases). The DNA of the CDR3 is TGCGCCAGCAGCCAACGGGACGGATATAATTCACCCCTCCACTTT. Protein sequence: CASSQRDGYNSPLHF.